The next 26 T cell receptor beta chains were all read from a single sample in a study of a mutant IDH1 vaccine in newly diagnosed glioma. Sequencing was performed with immunoSEQ multiplex PCR; in TCRdb, only in-frame clones are kept and a portion is missing. The data hold about 62,000 clones, with around 83% observed a single time. These receptors' targets are unknown. Time point meaning: week 47, end of study. Vaccination comprised doses that each held 300 ug of mutant IDH1 20-mer peptide, plus topical imiquimod. The sample here was PBMCs, taken from a glioma patient whose treatment included an IDH1 peptide vaccine. Receptors originate from a man between 25 and 39 years old with glioma.

The J gene is TRBJ2-1, the V gene TRBV5-1, with D unclear. Germline CDR1 and CDR2: SGHRS and YFSETQ. V was clipped by 4 bases and J by 5 bases, with 10 bases between them. The CDR3 spans 13 residues. The CDR3 sequence is CASSPDGNNEQFF. The CDR3 nucleotides are TGCGCCAGCAGCCCGGATGGGAACAATGAGCAGTTCTTC.

This clone was detected only once. The rearrangement joins TRBV10-3 to TRBJ1-6; D unclear. Germline CDR1 ENHRY, CDR2 SYGVKD. This CDR3 contains 14 residues. Trimming took off 3 bases at V and 5 bases at J, with 8 bases between the two ends. CDR3 nucleotide sequence: TGTGCCATCAGTGATGTGGGAGATAATTCACCCCTCCACTTT. This encodes CAISDVGDNSPLHF.

This rearrangement joins TRBV5-1 to TRBJ2-2, with D uncertain. The CDR3 is made up of 13 amino acids. Germline loops: CDR1 SGHRS, CDR2 YFSETQ. Trimming took 4 bases from V and 2 from J, leaving 6 bases between them. The CDR3 DNA reads as TGCGCCAGCAGCGAGCGAAACACCGGGGAGCTGTTTTTT. Its protein is CASSERNTGELFF.

This clone turned up a few times. The chain has TRBV6-5 and TRBJ1-6; 10 bases align to TRBD1. Per the germline V gene, CDR1 is MNHEY and CDR2 is SVGAGI. This CDR3 contains 14 residues. V lost 6 bases, J lost 9 bases, and 5 bases stayed unmatched. The CDR3 DNA reads as TGTGCCAGCAGCAGACAGGGGGCGCGTTCACCCCTCCACTTT. It codes for CASSRQGARSPLHF.

The chain combines TRBV15 with TRBJ2-3, with 7 bases aligning to TRBD1. CDR3 length: 15 residues. Germline loops: CDR1 LNHNV, CDR2 YYDKDF (reference sequence). Trimming cost V 3 bases and J 4 bases; bases outside gene matches: 7. The CDR3: CATSSTRQGADTQYF. The CDR3, as DNA: TGTGCCACCAGCAGTACAAGGCAGGGGGCAGATACGCAGTATTTT.

The rearrangement uses TRBV4-2 and TRBJ2-1; the match to TRBD2 covers 8 bases. The CDR3 extends over 14 amino acids. The germline V gene has CDR1 LGHNA and CDR2 YNFKEQ. Unmatched junction bases numbered 5, after V lost 5 bases and J lost 5 bases. The chain's CDR3 is CASSTRGVDNEQFF. The CDR3 DNA follows: TGTGCCAGCAGCACGCGGGGGGTCGACAATGAGCAGTTCTTC.

The gene calls are TRBV29-1 and TRBJ2-3; 9 nucleotides line up with TRBD2. The CDR3 runs to 15 residues. The germline gives CDR1 SQVTM, CDR2 ANQGSEA. The J segment lost 4 bases and the V segment lost 4 bases, leaving 9 bases of the junction unmatched. The CDR3 region is CSVGGGAESPDTQYF. DNA for the CDR3: TGCAGCGTTGGCGGGGGGGCCGAGTCGCCAGATACGCAGTATTTT.

V and J are TRBV23-1 and TRBJ2-7, with 7 bases identical to TRBD1. TRBV23-1 is an ORF, and what it does is uncertain. This CDR3 has 15 residues. V was pared by 4 bases and J by 3 bases, with 9 bases of the junction left unmatched. Here the CDR3 reads CASSPRQGKIYEQYF. The CDR3 bases are TGCGCCAGCAGTCCCCGACAGGGAAAGATCTACGAGCAGTACTTC.

This clone has just a few counts. The J gene is TRBJ1-3, the V gene TRBV6-5, with TRBD1 identical over 11 bases. V gave up 0 bases and J gave up 8 bases; unmatched junction bases: 0. The germline CDR1 and CDR2 sequences are MNHEY and SVGAGI. The CDR3 sequence is 14 residues long. Here the CDR3 reads CASSYSGQGDTIYF. CDR3 nucleotide sequence: TGTGCCAGCAGTTACTCGGGACAGGGGGACACCATATATTTT.

V and J are TRBV28 and TRBJ2-7; TRBD1 matches at 9 bases. The V and J ends lost 8 bases and 4 bases, in that order; junction bases with no gene match: 9. In germline, CDR1 is MDHEN, CDR2 SYDVKM. This CDR3 contains 14 residues. The CDR3, as DNA: TGTGCCAGCGGATTACAGGGGGCGCGGTACGAGCAGTACTTC. Translation gives CASGLQGARYEQYF.

The rearrangement uses TRBV27 and TRBJ2-3; no firm D call. The CDR3 consists of 14 residues. The V gene lost 0 bases and the J gene lost 4 bases, with 8 bases spanning the gap. The germline V gene has CDR1 MNHEY and CDR2 SMNVEV (reference sequence). CDR3 sequence: CASSLSAWADTQYF. The CDR3, as DNA: TGTGCCAGCAGTTTATCCGCGTGGGCAGATACGCAGTATTTT.

In DNA, the CDR3 is TGTGCCAGTAGTCGCGGGACACAACCCAATCAGCCCCAGCATTTT. Encoded protein: CASSRGTQPNQPQHF. This chain uses TRBV19 with TRBJ1-5; the D gene is possibly TRBD1 (6 bases). Between the trimmed V and J ends, which lost 5 bases and 3 bases, there was a span of 14 bases. CDR1 LNHDA and CDR2 SQIVND come from the germline V gene (reference sequence). The CDR3 has 15 residues.

This chain joins TRBV2 and TRBJ2-4; the match to TRBD1 covers 8 bases. The length of the CDR3 is 13 residues. The junction had 1 base not matched to a gene; V was cut back by 4 bases and J by 5 bases. Germline CDR1 reads SNHLY; CDR2 reads FYNNEI. In DNA form, the CDR3 reads TGTGCCAGCAGTGCGGACAGGGAAAACATTCAGTACTTC. This encodes CASSADRENIQYF. Combining the CDR3 with reference TRBV2 and TRBJ2-4 gives the whole variable domain EPEVTQTPSHQVTQMGQEVILRCVPISNHLYFYWYRQILGQKVEFLVSFYNNEISEKSEIFDDQFSVERPDGSNFTLKIRSTKLEDSAMYFCASSADRENIQYFGAGTRLSVL.

The rearrangement joins TRBV5-4 to TRBJ2-3; TRBD2 matches 9 bases. Germline CDR1 SGHNT, CDR2 YYREEE (reference sequence). V shed 6 bases, J shed 5 bases, and the junction held 13 bases outside the gene matches. The CDR3 extends over 16 amino acids. CDR3 loop: CASTFRLLAGEDTQYF. CDR3 nucleotide sequence: TGTGCCAGCACCTTTAGGTTGTTAGCGGGGGAAGATACGCAGTATTTT.

The gene calls are TRBV30 and TRBJ1-3, with D possibly matching TRBD1 (6 bases). The V end lost 1 base, the J end lost 2 bases, and 9 bases lay between the germline ends. CDR3 size: 14 residues. CDR1 and CDR2 from the germline V gene are GTSNPN and SVGIG (reference sequence). For the CDR3, the DNA is TGTGCCTGGAGTGGCAGGGGACCTGGAAACACCATATATTTT. Translating gives CAWSGRGPGNTIYF.

The chain employs TRBV15 and TRBJ1-6; unclear D gene. The length of the CDR3 is 14 residues. Trimming took 2 bases from V and 4 from J, leaving 6 bases between them. Germline CDR1 reads LNHNV; CDR2 reads YYDKDF (reference sequence). The CDR3 is CATSRTGYNSPLHF. The CDR3 nucleotides read TGTGCCACCAGCAGAACGGGTTATAATTCACCCCTCCACTTT. The variable domain in full, completed from reference TRBV15 and TRBJ1-6, reads DAMVIQNPRYQVTQFGKPVTLSCSQTLNHNVMYWYQQKSSQAPKLLFHYYDKDFNNEADTPDNFQSRRPNTSFCFLDIRSPGLGDTAMYLCATSRTGYNSPLHFGNGTRLTVT.

The chain recombines TRBV7-6 with TRBJ2-5; D possibly corresponds to TRBD2 (7 bases). V lost 4 bases and J 4 bases, leaving 19 bases between the germline ends. From germline, CDR1 is SGHVS and CDR2 FNYEAQ. CDR3 size: 16 residues. The CDR3 nucleotides read TGTGCCAGCAGCTCCCTGGGAGGGGGAAAGAGAGAGACCCAGTACTTC. It encodes CASSSLGGGKRETQYF.

This rearrangement joins TRBV5-6 to TRBJ2-5, with a weak D call TRBD2 (5 bases). The V gene's germline CDR1 is SGHDT and CDR2 YYEEEE. The CDR3 length is 15 residues. Trimming removed 4 bases from V and 5 bases from J, with 18 bases in between. Here the CDR3 reads CASSPGIVGRETQYF. CDR3 coding DNA: TGTGCCAGCAGCCCCGGGATAGTAGGACGGGAGACCCAGTACTTC.

There are a few counts of this clone. The chain couples TRBV27 to TRBJ1-5; unclear D gene. Trimming took 2 bases from V and 6 from J, leaving 11 bases between them. The length of the CDR3 is 14 residues. Germline V gene data show CDR1 as MNHEY and CDR2 as SMNVEV (reference sequence). The CDR3 DNA is TGTGCCAGCAGTTTAGCGGGCGGGTTTCAGCCCCAGCATTTT. Its protein product is CASSLAGGFQPQHF.

The chain links TRBV5-1 to TRBJ2-3; D call uncertain. This CDR3 is built from 14 residues. The V end was cut by 3 bases, the J end by 5 bases, with 13 bases between. CDR1 and CDR2 from the germline V gene are SGHRS and YFSETQ. CDR3 in amino acids: CASSSESVRDTQYF. The DNA of the CDR3 is TGCGCCAGCAGCTCGGAGTCTGTAAGAGATACGCAGTATTTT.

J is TRBJ2-1 and V is TRBV18; 13 bases are a match to TRBD2. The CDR3 loop spans 15 amino acids. Germline V gives CDR1 KGHSH, CDR2 LQKENI. V lost 3 bases, J lost 8 bases, and 4 bases stayed unmatched. The DNA for the CDR3 is TGTGCCAGCTCACCGACTAGCGGGGGGCATCATGAGCAGTTCTTC. Protein sequence: CASSPTSGGHHEQFF.

This chain joins TRBV2 and TRBJ2-5; D gene ambiguous. V lost 2 bases to trimming and J lost 0 bases, with 13 bases between them. Per germline, CDR1 SNHLY and CDR2 FYNNEI. The CDR3 length is 16 residues. The CDR3 loop is CASSEWGIPNQETQYF. The CDR3 nucleotides read TGTGCCAGCAGTGAATGGGGTATTCCGAACCAAGAGACCCAGTACTTC.

The V gene is TRBV27, the J gene TRBJ2-3; weak D call: TRBD2 (5 bases). Germline assignment: CDR1 MNHEY and CDR2 SMNVEV (reference sequence). CDR3 length: 15 amino acids. Between the trimmed V and J ends, which lost 6 bases and 3 bases, there was a span of 16 bases. The CDR3 reads CASRASSTGTDTQYF. The DNA for the CDR3 is TGTGCCAGCAGAGCTAGCTCTACTGGAACAGATACGCAGTATTTT.

V gene TRBV10-2 combines with J gene TRBJ1-4; no reliable D call. The CDR3 loop spans 16 amino acids. Trimming cost V 5 bases and J 0 bases, with 13 bases left between them. Germline CDR1 reads WSHSY; CDR2 reads SAAADI. CDR3 region: CASSHQAVATNEKLFF. The CDR3 nucleotides are TGCGCCAGCAGTCACCAGGCCGTTGCAACTAATGAAAAACTGTTTTTT.

The CDR3 protein is CASSLYEGSSSYF. In nucleotides, the CDR3 is TGTGCCAGCAGCTTGTATGAGGGCTCAAGTTCGTACTTC. V gene TRBV5-6 combines with J gene TRBJ2-7, with D maybe TRBD2 (5 bases). The germline V gene has CDR1 SGHDT and CDR2 YYEEEE. This CDR3 region has 13 residues. The V and J ends lost 1 base and 12 bases respectively, with 17 bases between them.

The chain couples TRBV6-5 to TRBJ2-2; D is perhaps TRBD1 or TRBD2 (5 bases each). Germline CDR1 MNHEY, CDR2 SVGAGI. The V and J ends lost 5 bases and 3 bases respectively, with 10 bases between them. This CDR3 spans 14 amino acids. The CDR3 DNA reads as TGTGCCAGCAGTCCGGGACCGTACACCGGGGAGCTGTTTTTT. Residues: CASSPGPYTGELFF.